What follows are 2 T cell receptor beta chains derived from one specimen sequenced in a study of graft-versus-host responses after intestinal transplantation. Generated by immunoSEQ multiplex PCR, the TCRdb table keeps only in-frame clones and is missing some. The data hold tens of thousands of clones, with around 90% observed a single time. Their target antigens are unknown. The sequencing used unstimulated CD8+ T cells sorted from spleen or lymph node cells, collected before intestinal transplant. Receptors originate from a human donor who received an intestinal transplant.

The chain joins TRBV6-5 to TRBJ2-3, with TRBD2 identical over 14 bases. The CDR3 covers 15 residues. J was trimmed by 5 bases and V by 5 bases; bases with no gene match: 3. Germline V gene sequence: CDR1 MNHEY, CDR2 SVGAGI. DNA of the CDR3: TGTGCCAGCAGTGCCGGGACTAGCGGGAGAGATACGCAGTATTTT. Translating gives CASSAGTSGRDTQYF.

The V gene is TRBV6-1, the J gene TRBJ1-4, with D tentatively TRBD1 (6 bases). The CDR3 is 17 residues long. Trimming cost V 4 bases and J 8 bases, with 23 bases left between them. Germline loops: CDR1 MNHNS, CDR2 SASEGT. The DNA of the CDR3 is TGTGCCAGCAGTGTCCTGACCGGCAGGGGTGGAGGAGAAAAACTGTTTTTT. Amino acid sequence: CASSVLTGRGGGEKLFF.